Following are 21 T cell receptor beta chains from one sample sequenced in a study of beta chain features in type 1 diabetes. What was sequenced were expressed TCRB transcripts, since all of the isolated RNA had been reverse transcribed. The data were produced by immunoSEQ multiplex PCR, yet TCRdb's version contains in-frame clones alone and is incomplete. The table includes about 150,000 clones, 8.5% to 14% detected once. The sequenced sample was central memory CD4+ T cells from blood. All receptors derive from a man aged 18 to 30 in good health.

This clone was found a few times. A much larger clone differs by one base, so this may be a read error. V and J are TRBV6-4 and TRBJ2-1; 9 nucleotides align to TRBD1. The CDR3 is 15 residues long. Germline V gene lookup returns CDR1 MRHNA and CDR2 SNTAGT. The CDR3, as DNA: TGTGACAGCAGTGAAAGGACAGGGGCAGAAAATGAGCAGTTCTTC. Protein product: CDSSERTGAENEQFF.

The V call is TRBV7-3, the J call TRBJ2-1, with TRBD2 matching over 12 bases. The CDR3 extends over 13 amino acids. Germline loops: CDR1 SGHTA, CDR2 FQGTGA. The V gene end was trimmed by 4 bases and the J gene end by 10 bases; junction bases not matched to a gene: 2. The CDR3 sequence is CASSSSGRDEQFF. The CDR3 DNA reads TGTGCCAGCAGCTCTAGCGGGAGGGACGAGCAGTTCTTC. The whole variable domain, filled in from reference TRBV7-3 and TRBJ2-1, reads GAGVSQTPSNKVTEKGKYVELRCDPISGHTALYWYRQSLGQGPEFLIYFQGTGAADDSGLPNDRFFAVRPEGSVSTLKIQRTERGDSAVYLCASSSSGRDEQFFGPGTRLTVL.

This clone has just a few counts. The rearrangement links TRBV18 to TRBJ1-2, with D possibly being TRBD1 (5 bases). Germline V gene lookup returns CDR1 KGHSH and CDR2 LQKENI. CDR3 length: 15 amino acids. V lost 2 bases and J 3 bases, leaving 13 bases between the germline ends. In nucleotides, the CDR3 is TGTGCCAGCTCACCAACCCGGGGGGTCGACTATGGCTACACCTTC. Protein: CASSPTRGVDYGYTF.

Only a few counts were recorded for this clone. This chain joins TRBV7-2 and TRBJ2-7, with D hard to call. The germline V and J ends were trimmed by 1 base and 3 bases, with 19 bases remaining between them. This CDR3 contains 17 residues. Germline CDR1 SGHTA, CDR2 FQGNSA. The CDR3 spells CASSLVSMGSSGYEQYF. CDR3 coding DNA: TGTGCCAGCAGCTTAGTATCCATGGGGTCATCTGGCTACGAGCAGTACTTC.

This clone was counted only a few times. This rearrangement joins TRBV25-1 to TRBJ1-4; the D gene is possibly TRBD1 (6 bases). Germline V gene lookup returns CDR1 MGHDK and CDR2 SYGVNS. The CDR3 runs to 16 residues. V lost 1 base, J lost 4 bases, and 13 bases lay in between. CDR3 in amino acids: CASSEFLGGSNEKLFF. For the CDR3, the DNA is TGTGCCAGCAGTGAATTCCTAGGGGGAAGTAATGAAAAACTGTTTTTT.

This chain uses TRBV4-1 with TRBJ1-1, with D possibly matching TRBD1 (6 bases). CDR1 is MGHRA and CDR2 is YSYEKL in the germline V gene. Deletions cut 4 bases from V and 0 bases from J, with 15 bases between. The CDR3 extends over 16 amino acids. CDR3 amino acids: CASSLRQAAMNTEAFF. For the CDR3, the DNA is TGCGCCAGCAGCCTGCGACAGGCGGCGATGAACACTGAAGCTTTCTTT.

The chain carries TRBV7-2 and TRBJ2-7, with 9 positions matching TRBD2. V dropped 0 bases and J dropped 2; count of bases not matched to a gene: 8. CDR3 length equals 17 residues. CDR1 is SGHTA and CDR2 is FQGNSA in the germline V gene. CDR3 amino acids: CASSLARLAGSPYEQYF. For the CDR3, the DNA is TGTGCCAGCAGCTTAGCGCGGCTAGCGGGAAGCCCCTACGAGCAGTACTTC.

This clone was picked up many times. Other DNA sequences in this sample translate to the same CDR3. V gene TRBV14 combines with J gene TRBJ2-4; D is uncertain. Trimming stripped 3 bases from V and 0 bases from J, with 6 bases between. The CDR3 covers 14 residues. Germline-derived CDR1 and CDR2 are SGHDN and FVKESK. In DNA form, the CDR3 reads TGTGCCAGCAGCCAGGGCCAAGCCAAAAACATTCAGTACTTC. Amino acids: CASSQGQAKNIQYF.

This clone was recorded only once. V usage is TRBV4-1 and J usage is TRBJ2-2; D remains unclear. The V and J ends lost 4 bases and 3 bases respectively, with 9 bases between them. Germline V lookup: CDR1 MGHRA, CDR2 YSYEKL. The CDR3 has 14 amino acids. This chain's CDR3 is CASSRNEDTGELFF. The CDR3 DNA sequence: TGCGCCAGCAGCCGAAATGAGGACACCGGGGAGCTGTTTTTT.

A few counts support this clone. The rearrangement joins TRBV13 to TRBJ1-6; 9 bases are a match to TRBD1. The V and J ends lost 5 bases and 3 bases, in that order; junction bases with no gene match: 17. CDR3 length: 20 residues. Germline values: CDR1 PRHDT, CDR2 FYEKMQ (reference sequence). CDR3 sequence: CASSNHLGQGGGGYNSPLHF. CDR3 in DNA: TGTGCCAGCAGCAACCACCTGGGACAGGGCGGAGGAGGCTATAATTCACCCCTCCACTTT.

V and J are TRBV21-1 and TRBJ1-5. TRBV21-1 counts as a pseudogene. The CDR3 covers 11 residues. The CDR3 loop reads CASSKVEGQHF. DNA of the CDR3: TGTGCCAGCAGCAAAGTTGAGGGCCAGCATTTT.

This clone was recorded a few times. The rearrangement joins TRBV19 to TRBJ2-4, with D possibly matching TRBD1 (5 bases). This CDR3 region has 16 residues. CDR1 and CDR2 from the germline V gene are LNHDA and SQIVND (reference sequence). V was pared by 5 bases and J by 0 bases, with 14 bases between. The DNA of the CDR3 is TGTGCCAGTAGTGACACAACAGGTTTAGCCAAAAACATTCAGTACTTC. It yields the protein CASSDTTGLAKNIQYF.

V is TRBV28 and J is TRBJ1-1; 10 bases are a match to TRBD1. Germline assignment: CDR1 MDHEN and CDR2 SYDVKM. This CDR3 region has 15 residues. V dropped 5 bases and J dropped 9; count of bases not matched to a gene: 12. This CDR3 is CASSEPGTGVVQAFF. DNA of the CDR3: TGTGCCAGCAGTGAGCCAGGGACAGGGGTTGTTCAAGCTTTCTTT.

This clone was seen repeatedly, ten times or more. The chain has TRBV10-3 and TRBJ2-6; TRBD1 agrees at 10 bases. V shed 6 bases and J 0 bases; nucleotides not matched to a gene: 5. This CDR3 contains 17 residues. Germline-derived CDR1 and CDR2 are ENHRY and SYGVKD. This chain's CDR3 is CAIRTGGVPSGANVLTF. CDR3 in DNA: TGTGCCATCAGGACAGGGGGCGTCCCCTCTGGGGCCAACGTCCTGACTTTC.

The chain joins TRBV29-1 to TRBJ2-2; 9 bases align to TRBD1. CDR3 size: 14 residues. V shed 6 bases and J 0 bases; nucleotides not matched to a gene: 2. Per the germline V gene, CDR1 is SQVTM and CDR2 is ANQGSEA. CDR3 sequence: CSVGTGTNTGELFF. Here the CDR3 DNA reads TGCAGCGTAGGGACAGGGACGAACACCGGGGAGCTGTTTTTT.

The CDR3 reads CASSYRFATNEKLFF. In DNA, the CDR3 is TGTGCCAGCAGTTACCGATTTGCAACTAATGAAAAACTGTTTTTT. The chain couples TRBV6-5 to TRBJ1-4; D not certain. This CDR3 contains 15 residues. Trimming left V 2 bases short and J 0 bases short, with 7 bases between. Germline V gene data show CDR1 as MNHEY and CDR2 as SVGAGI.

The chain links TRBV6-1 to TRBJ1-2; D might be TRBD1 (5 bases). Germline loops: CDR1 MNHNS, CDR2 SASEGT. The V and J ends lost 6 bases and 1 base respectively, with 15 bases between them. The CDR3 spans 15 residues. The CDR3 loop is CASRTRATLNYGYTF. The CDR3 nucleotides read TGTGCCAGCAGGACCAGGGCTACACTTAACTATGGCTACACCTTC.

For the CDR3, the DNA is TGTGCCAGCAGCCGTAGCGGGGGAGGGGAGACCCAGTACTTC. Its translation is CASSRSGGGETQYF. The V and J genes are TRBV7-2 and TRBJ2-5; 9 bases are shared with TRBD2. In germline, CDR1 is SGHTA, CDR2 FQGNSA. CDR3 size: 14 residues. V lost 5 bases, J lost 5 bases, and 6 bases stayed unmatched.

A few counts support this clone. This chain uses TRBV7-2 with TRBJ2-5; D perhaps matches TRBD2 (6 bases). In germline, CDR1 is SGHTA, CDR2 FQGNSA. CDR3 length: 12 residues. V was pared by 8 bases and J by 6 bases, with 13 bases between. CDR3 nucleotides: TGTGCCAGCTCCCGGGGAGGCAAGACCCAGTACTTC. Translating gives CASSRGGKTQYF.

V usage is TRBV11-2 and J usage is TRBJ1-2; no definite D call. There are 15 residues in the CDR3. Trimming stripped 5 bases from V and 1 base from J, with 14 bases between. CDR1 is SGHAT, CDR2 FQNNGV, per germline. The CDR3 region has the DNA TGTGCCAGCAGCCCTACACAAGTTCGTAACTATGGCTACACCTTC. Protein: CASSPTQVRNYGYTF.

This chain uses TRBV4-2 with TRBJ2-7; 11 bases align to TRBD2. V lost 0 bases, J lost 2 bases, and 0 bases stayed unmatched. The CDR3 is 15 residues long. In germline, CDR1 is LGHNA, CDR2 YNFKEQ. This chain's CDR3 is CASSQELAGAYEQYF. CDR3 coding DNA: TGTGCCAGCAGCCAAGAACTAGCGGGAGCCTACGAGCAGTACTTC.